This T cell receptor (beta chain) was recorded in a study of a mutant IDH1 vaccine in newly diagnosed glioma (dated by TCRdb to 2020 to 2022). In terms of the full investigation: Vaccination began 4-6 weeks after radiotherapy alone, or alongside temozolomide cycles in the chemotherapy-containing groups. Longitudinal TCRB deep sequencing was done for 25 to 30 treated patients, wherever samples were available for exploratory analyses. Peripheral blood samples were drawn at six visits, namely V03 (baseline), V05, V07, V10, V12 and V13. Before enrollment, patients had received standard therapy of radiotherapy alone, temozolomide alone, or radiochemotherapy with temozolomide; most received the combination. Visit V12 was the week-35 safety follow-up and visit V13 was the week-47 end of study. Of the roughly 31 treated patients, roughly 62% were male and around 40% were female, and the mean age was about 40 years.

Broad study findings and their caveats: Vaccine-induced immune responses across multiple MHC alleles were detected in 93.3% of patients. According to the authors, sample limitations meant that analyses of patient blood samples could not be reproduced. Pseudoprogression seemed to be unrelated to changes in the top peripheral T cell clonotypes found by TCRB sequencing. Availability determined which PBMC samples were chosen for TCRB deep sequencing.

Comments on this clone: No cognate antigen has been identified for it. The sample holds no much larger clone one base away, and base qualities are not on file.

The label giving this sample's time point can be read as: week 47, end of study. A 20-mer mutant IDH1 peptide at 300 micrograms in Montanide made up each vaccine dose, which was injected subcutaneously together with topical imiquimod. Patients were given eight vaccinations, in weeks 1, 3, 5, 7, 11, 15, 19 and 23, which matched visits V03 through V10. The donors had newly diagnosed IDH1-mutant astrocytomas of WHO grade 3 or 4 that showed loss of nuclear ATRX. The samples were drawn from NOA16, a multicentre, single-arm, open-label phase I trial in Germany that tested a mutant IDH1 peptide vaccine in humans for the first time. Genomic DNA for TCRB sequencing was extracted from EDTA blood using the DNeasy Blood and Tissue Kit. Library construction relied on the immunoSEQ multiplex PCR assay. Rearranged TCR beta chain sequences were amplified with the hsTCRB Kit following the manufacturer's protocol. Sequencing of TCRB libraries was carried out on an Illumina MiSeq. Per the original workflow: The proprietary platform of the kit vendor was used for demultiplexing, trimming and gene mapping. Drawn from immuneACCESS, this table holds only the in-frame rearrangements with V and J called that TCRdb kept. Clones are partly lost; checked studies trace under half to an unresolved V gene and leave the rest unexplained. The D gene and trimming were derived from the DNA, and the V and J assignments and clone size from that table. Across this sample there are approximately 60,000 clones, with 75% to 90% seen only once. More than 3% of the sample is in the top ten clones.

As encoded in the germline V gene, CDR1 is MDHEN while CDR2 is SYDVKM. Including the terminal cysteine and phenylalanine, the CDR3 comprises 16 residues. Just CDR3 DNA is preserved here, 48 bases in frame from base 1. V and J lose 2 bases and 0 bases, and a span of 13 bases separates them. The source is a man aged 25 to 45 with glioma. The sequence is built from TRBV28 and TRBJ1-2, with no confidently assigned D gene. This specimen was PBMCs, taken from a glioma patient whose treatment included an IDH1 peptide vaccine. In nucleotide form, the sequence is TGTGCCAGCAGTTTACCACAGACGATTACTAACTATGGCTACACCTTC. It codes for CASSLPQTITNYGYTF.